Each of the 21 T cell receptor beta chains below was sequenced from the same sample in a study of CD8 T cells in Susac syndrome. cDNA came from approximately 0.5 to 1 ug RNA primed by random hexamers. Each CDR3 protein gets one entry after TCRdb re-called the immunoSEQ multiplex PCR reads with MiXCR. The sample consists of approximately 150,000 distinct CDR3 sequences, around 93% of them appearing once. Sequenced input: CD4+ T cells from PBMCs. The origin of the receptors is a human donor in good health.

This sequence joins TRBV6-2 or TRBV6-3 and TRBJ1-4; 7 nucleotides line up with TRBD1. The germline V gene has CDR1 MNHEY and CDR2 SVGEGT. CDR3 length equals 16 residues. V gave up 5 bases and J gave up 0 bases; unmatched junction bases: 6. The CDR3, as DNA: TGTGCCAGCAGTAACCGACAGGGTGCAACTAATGAAAAACTGTTTTTT. Residues: CASSNRQGATNEKLFF.

This clonotype has only one observation. The rearrangement joins TRBV20-1 to TRBJ1-2, with D possibly being TRBD1 (6 bases). The CDR3 consists of 12 residues. Germline V gene data show CDR1 as DFQATT and CDR2 as SNEGSKA (reference sequence). Trimming stripped 6 bases from V and 1 base from J, with 9 bases between. The CDR3 here is CSAWTDNYGYTF. In nucleotides, the CDR3 is TGCAGTGCCTGGACAGATAACTATGGCTACACCTTC.

The J gene is TRBJ1-1, the V gene TRBV7-9; no clear D. The CDR3 contains 13 residues. CDR1 is SEHNR, CDR2 FQNEAQ, per germline (reference sequence). V lost 5 bases, J lost 6 bases, and 13 bases lay in between. CDR3: CASSKEMMAEAFF. Written as DNA, the CDR3 is TGTGCCAGCAGCAAAGAAATGATGGCTGAAGCTTTCTTT.

The rearrangement joins TRBV12-3 or TRBV12-4 to TRBJ2-1, with D possibly matching TRBD2 (5 bases). V lost 1 base to trimming and J lost 4 bases, with 14 bases between them. This CDR3 comprises 16 residues. The CDR3 sequence: CASSLGGRAPYNEQFF. CDR3 sequence (DNA): TGTGCCAGCAGTTTAGGCGGGCGGGCCCCTTACAATGAGCAGTTCTTC.

The chain couples TRBV13 to TRBJ2-5, with D perhaps assigned TRBD1 or TRBD2 (5 bases each). This CDR3 spans 13 amino acids. Per germline, CDR1 PRHDT and CDR2 FYEKMQ (reference sequence). Trimming removed 3 bases from V and 5 bases from J, with 10 bases in between. CDR3: CASSFRDRETQYF. In DNA form, the CDR3 reads TGTGCCAGCAGCTTCCGGGACCGTGAGACCCAGTACTTC.

This clonotype was recorded once. This chain joins TRBV2 and TRBJ2-2; 7 bases line up with TRBD1. The CDR3 contains 15 residues. Germline CDR1 reads SNHLY; CDR2 reads FYNNEI. V gave up 7 bases and J gave up 0 bases; unmatched junction bases: 5. The CDR3: CASTGTAANTGELFF. In DNA form, the CDR3 reads TGTGCCAGCACAGGGACAGCTGCGAACACCGGGGAGCTGTTTTTT.

This chain connects TRBV7-2 to TRBJ1-1, with D hard to call. This CDR3 has 13 amino acids. V was trimmed by 1 base and J by 3 bases, leaving 6 bases between them. Germline V lookup: CDR1 SGHTA, CDR2 FQGNSA. DNA of the CDR3: TGTGCCAGCAGCTTAGAGAGGGACACTGAAGCTTTCTTT. It is translated as CASSLERDTEAFF.

V and J are TRBV10-3 and TRBJ1-2, with 8 nucleotides matching TRBD1. Germline V gene sequence: CDR1 ENHRY, CDR2 SYGVKD. Trimming at V came to 3 bases and at J to 8 bases, leaving 11 bases not matched to a gene. The CDR3 has 15 residues. CDR3 loop: CAISDPGTGLSGYTF. CDR3 nucleotides: TGTGCCATCAGTGATCCGGGGACAGGCCTCTCGGGCTACACCTTC.

V and J are TRBV15 and TRBJ1-6; 11 bases fit TRBD1. J lost 6 bases, V lost 5 bases, and 9 bases had no gene match. The CDR3 sequence is 17 residues long. Germline V gene data show CDR1 as LNHNV and CDR2 as YYDKDF (reference sequence). The CDR3 DNA reads TGTGCCACCAGCCCAACGGACAGGGGGCTCAGTAATTCACCCCTCCACTTT. This translates into CATSPTDRGLSNSPLHF. Full variable domain (missing parts from reference TRBV15 and TRBJ1-6): DAMVIQNPRYQVTQFGKPVTLSCSQTLNHNVMYWYQQKSSQAPKLLFHYYDKDFNNEADTPDNFQSRRPNTSFCFLDIRSPGLGDTAMYLCATSPTDRGLSNSPLHFGNGTRLTVT.

The J gene is TRBJ2-5, the V gene TRBV20-1; 10 positions agree with TRBD1. Germline assignment: CDR1 DFQATT and CDR2 SNEGSKA (reference sequence). The CDR3 consists of 13 residues. The CDR3 sequence: CSLRQGAQETQYF. For the CDR3, the DNA is TGCAGCCTTCGACAGGGGGCCCAAGAGACCCAGTACTTC.

The chain recombines TRBV12-3 or TRBV12-4 with TRBJ2-6; D assignment may be TRBD1 or TRBD2 (5 bases each). The CDR3 runs to 14 residues. The germline V and J ends were trimmed by 4 bases and 4 bases, with 8 bases remaining between them. CDR3 DNA sequence: TGTGCCAGCAGTTGGGGGACCGGGGCCAACGTCCTGACTTTC. Translating it yields CASSWGTGANVLTF.

This sequence joins TRBV29-1 and TRBJ2-5; D is possibly TRBD1 (6 bases). The CDR3 is 15 residues long. V was clipped by 5 bases and J by 5 bases, with 21 bases between them. Germline assignment: CDR1 SQVTM and CDR2 ANQGSEA. CDR3 region: CSVRRPTGELETQYF. As DNA, the CDR3 is TGCAGCGTTCGACGGCCGACAGGAGAGCTTGAGACCCAGTACTTC.

This sequence joins TRBV28 and TRBJ2-5; possible D gene TRBD1, 6 bases. Germline CDR1 reads MDHEN; CDR2 reads SYDVKM. Trimming removed 8 bases from V and 3 bases from J, with 13 bases in between. The CDR3 is 13 residues long. Here the CDR3 reads CASGRTAEETQYF. The CDR3 region has the DNA TGTGCCAGCGGACGGACAGCCGAAGAGACCCAGTACTTC.

The V and J genes are TRBV20-1 and TRBJ2-1, with D tentatively TRBD1 (6 bases). This CDR3 spans 15 amino acids. CDR1 and CDR2 from the germline V gene are DFQATT and SNEGSKA (reference sequence). V was trimmed by 3 bases and J by 0 bases, leaving 12 bases between them. The CDR3 DNA reads TGCAGTGCTAGGAGGTCGACAGGCTCCTACAATGAGCAGTTCTTC. It specifies CSARRSTGSYNEQFF.

The chain couples TRBV5-5 to TRBJ2-3, with D perhaps being TRBD1 or TRBD2 (5 bases each). From germline, CDR1 is SGHKS and CDR2 YYEKEE (reference sequence). The CDR3 consists of 13 residues. V shed 2 bases and J shed 5 bases, with 9 bases lying between them. Here the CDR3 reads CASSFRGEDTQYF. The CDR3 DNA reads as TGTGCCAGCAGCTTTCGGGGCGAAGATACGCAGTATTTT.

The chain links TRBV9 to TRBJ1-3; D not resolved. The CDR3 is 15 residues long. Germline lookup yields CDR1 SGDLS and CDR2 YYNGEE. Trimming cost V 0 bases and J 0 bases, with 7 bases left between them. The CDR3, as DNA: TGTGCCAGCAGCGTAGGATGGATCTCTGGAAACACCATATATTTT. Its translation is CASSVGWISGNTIYF. Drawing the rest from reference TRBV9 and TRBJ1-3, the complete variable domain is DSGVTQTPKHLITATGQRVTLRCSPRSGDLSVYWYQQSLDQGLQFLIQYYNGEERAKGNILERFSAQQFPDLHSELNLSSLELGDSALYFCASSVGWISGNTIYFGEGSWLTVV.

This chain uses TRBV29-1 with TRBJ1-2; D remains unclear. Per the germline V gene, CDR1 is SQVTM and CDR2 is ANQGSEA. This CDR3 contains 12 residues. V was clipped by 1 base and J by 8 bases, with 11 bases between them. The CDR3: CSVEVTVKGYTF. In DNA, the CDR3 is TGCAGCGTTGAAGTTACCGTAAAGGGCTACACCTTC.

V gene TRBV4-1 combines with J gene TRBJ2-7, with D possibly called TRBD1 or TRBD2 (6 bases each). Per germline, CDR1 MGHRA and CDR2 YSYEKL. The V gene lost 3 bases and the J gene lost 6 bases, with 15 bases spanning the gap. CDR3 length equals 14 residues. The CDR3 here is CASSHPEGGREQYF. The CDR3 DNA follows: TGCGCCAGCAGCCATCCTGAGGGGGGCCGCGAGCAGTACTTC.

The chain uses TRBV12-3 or TRBV12-4 and TRBJ1-5, with D possibly matching TRBD1 (6 bases). The CDR3 spans 15 residues. The germline V and J ends were trimmed by 8 bases and 1 base, with 15 bases remaining between them. The CDR3 is CASGSRGESNQPQHF. CDR3 DNA: TGTGCCAGCGGTAGTAGGGGGGAAAGCAATCAGCCCCAGCATTTT.

The chain uses TRBV19 and TRBJ2-1; TRBD1 agrees at 10 bases. After removal of 7 bases from V and 6 bases from J, the junction contained 9 bases not matched to a gene. The germline gives CDR1 LNHDA, CDR2 SQIVND (reference sequence). The CDR3 runs to 15 residues. The CDR3 coding sequence is TGTGCCAGTACTGGTCCGGGACAGGGGTCCAATGAGCAGTTCTTC. It translates to CASTGPGQGSNEQFF.

The chain is built from TRBV13 and TRBJ2-4, with TRBD1 matching over 8 bases. J was trimmed by 8 bases and V by 3 bases; bases with no gene match: 3. The CDR3 is 13 amino acids. Germline V gene lookup returns CDR1 PRHDT and CDR2 FYEKMQ (reference sequence). CDR3 loop: CASSLTGADIQYF. The CDR3 DNA follows: TGTGCCAGCAGCTTGACAGGGGCGGACATTCAGTACTTC.